A selection of T cell receptor beta chains follows, all from one sample in a study of T cell responses to AZD1222 COVID-19 vaccine. Assay used: immunoSEQ multiplex PCR; TCRdb lists only in-frame clones, some missing. Altogether about 110,000 clones are present, nearly 90% being singletons, with the ten largest covering 9.5% to 15%. The sample here was peripheral blood, taken on day 0 of MenACWY control vaccination. The receptor set was obtained from an adult in good health. CDR3s include the opening cysteine and the closing phenylalanine or tryptophan. A D gene is named only where the DNA matches it firmly. Rows may omit the clone size; those that give it use once, few, many or a size class.

d_call: TRBD2
j_call: TRBJ2-1
v_call: TRBV6-5
clone_size: few
cdr3_length: 15
cdr3_aa: CASRYSGGSYNEQFF
cdr3_nt: TGTGCCAGCAGATATAGCGGGGGATCCTACAATGAGCAGTTCTTC

d_call: NA
j_call: TRBJ2-1
v_call: TRBV7-9
clone_size: NA
cdr3_length: 17
cdr3_aa: CASRVDRKGGPYNEQFF
cdr3_nt: TGTGCCAGCAGGGTCGACCGAAAGGGGGGCCCCTACAATGAGCAGTTCTTC

d_call: NA
j_call: TRBJ2-2
v_call: TRBV7-9
clone_size: NA
cdr3_length: 15
cdr3_aa: CASSFTPYKTGELFF
cdr3_nt: TGTGCCAGCAGCTTTACACCCTATAAGACCGGGGAGCTGTTTTTT

d_call: NA
j_call: TRBJ2-2
v_call: TRBV29-1
clone_size: NA
cdr3_length: 12
cdr3_aa: CSVAEGPGELFF
cdr3_nt: TGCAGCGTTGCTGAGGGTCCCGGGGAGCTGTTTTTT

d_call: NA
j_call: TRBJ2-7
v_call: TRBV21-1
clone_size: NA
cdr3_length: 14
cdr3_aa: CASSRRSGPDEQYF
cdr3_nt: TGTGCCAGCAGCCGCCGCTCGGGCCCCGACGAGCAGTACTTC

d_call: NA
j_call: TRBJ2-3
v_call: TRBV7-7
clone_size: NA
cdr3_length: 15
cdr3_aa: CASSLRDSITDTQYF
cdr3_nt: TGTGCTAGCAGCTTACGGGATTCTATCACAGATACGCAGTATTTT

d_call: NA
j_call: TRBJ1-1
v_call: TRBV29-1
clone_size: once
cdr3_length: 13
cdr3_aa: CSVQSQGGTEAFF
cdr3_nt: TGCAGCGTTCAGTCACAGGGCGGCACTGAAGCTTTCTTT

d_call: TRBD2
j_call: TRBJ2-7
v_call: TRBV3-1/TRBV3-2
clone_size: NA
cdr3_length: 16
cdr3_aa: CASSHTRTSGAYEQYF
cdr3_nt: TGTGCCAGCAGCCATACTCGGACTAGCGGGGCCTACGAGCAGTACTTC

d_call: NA
j_call: TRBJ1-3
v_call: TRBV7-3
clone_size: NA
cdr3_length: 15
cdr3_aa: CASSSGGGPGNTIYF
cdr3_nt: TGTGCCAGCAGCTCCGGCGGGGGTCCGGGAAACACCATATATTTT

d_call: NA
j_call: TRBJ1-5
v_call: TRBV5-8
clone_size: NA
cdr3_length: 12
cdr3_aa: CASSLRDQPQHF
cdr3_nt: TGTGCCAGCAGCCTCAGAGATCAGCCCCAGCATTTT

d_call: TRBD1
j_call: TRBJ1-1
v_call: TRBV7-2
clone_size: NA
cdr3_length: 15
cdr3_aa: CASSLDGTGDTEAFF
cdr3_nt: TGTGCCAGCAGCTTAGACGGGACAGGGGACACTGAAGCTTTCTTT

d_call: NA
j_call: TRBJ1-5
v_call: TRBV7-2
clone_size: NA
cdr3_length: 15
cdr3_aa: CASSLQGLGNQPQHF
cdr3_nt: TGTGCCAGCAGCTTACAGGGGTTGGGCAATCAGCCCCAGCATTTT

d_call: TRBD1
j_call: TRBJ1-2
v_call: TRBV18
clone_size: NA
cdr3_length: 14
cdr3_aa: CASSPDRGSYGYTF
cdr3_nt: TGTGCCAGCTCACCGGACAGGGGTTCATATGGCTACACCTTC

d_call: NA
j_call: TRBJ2-7
v_call: TRBV27
clone_size: NA
cdr3_length: 14
cdr3_aa: CASSLGASSYEQYF
cdr3_nt: TGTGCCAGCAGTTTAGGTGCCAGCTCCTACGAGCAGTACTTC

d_call: NA
j_call: TRBJ1-1
v_call: TRBV14
clone_size: NA
cdr3_length: 13
cdr3_aa: CADTWEGWGEAFF
cdr3_nt: TGTGCCGACACGTGGGAGGGCTGGGGTGAAGCTTTCTTT

d_call: NA
j_call: TRBJ1-1
v_call: TRBV9
clone_size: NA
cdr3_length: 15
cdr3_aa: CASSVRPLAGTEAFF
cdr3_nt: TGTGCCAGCAGCGTAAGGCCCTTGGCGGGCACTGAAGCTTTCTTT

d_call: TRBD1
j_call: TRBJ1-2
v_call: TRBV12-3/TRBV12-4
clone_size: NA
cdr3_length: 12
cdr3_aa: CASRLQGTGYTF
cdr3_nt: TGTGCCAGCAGATTACAGGGGACCGGCTACACCTTC

d_call: TRBD2
j_call: TRBJ2-5
v_call: TRBV5-4
clone_size: NA
cdr3_length: 17
cdr3_aa: CASSSPTSGRYQETQYF
cdr3_nt: TGTGCCAGCAGCTCCCCGACTAGCGGGCGGTATCAAGAGACCCAGTACTTC

d_call: NA
j_call: TRBJ1-6
v_call: TRBV5-6
clone_size: NA
cdr3_length: 12
cdr3_aa: CASSLGVSPLHF
cdr3_nt: TGTGCCAGCAGCTTGGGGGTCTCACCCCTCCACTTT

d_call: NA
j_call: TRBJ2-7
v_call: TRBV28
clone_size: NA
cdr3_length: 16
cdr3_aa: CASSRRGARGGYEQYF
cdr3_nt: TGTGCCAGCAGTCGACGGGGGGCCAGGGGCGGCTACGAGCAGTACTTC

d_call: NA
j_call: TRBJ2-3
v_call: TRBV3-1/TRBV3-2
clone_size: NA
cdr3_length: 15
cdr3_aa: CASSHSADLTDTQYF
cdr3_nt: TGTGCCAGCAGCCATTCGGCGGACCTCACAGATACGCAGTATTTT

d_call: NA
j_call: TRBJ1-1
v_call: TRBV7-2
clone_size: NA
cdr3_length: 14
cdr3_aa: CASSSTGGLTEAFF
cdr3_nt: TGTGCCAGCAGCTCAACGGGGGGTTTGACTGAAGCTTTCTTT

d_call: NA
j_call: TRBJ1-1
v_call: TRBV2
clone_size: NA
cdr3_length: 14
cdr3_aa: CASWSGTGGTEAFF
cdr3_nt: TGTGCCAGCTGGTCGGGGACCGGGGGAACTGAAGCTTTCTTT

d_call: TRBD1
j_call: TRBJ1-4
v_call: TRBV9
clone_size: NA
cdr3_length: 17
cdr3_aa: CASSVETGRGLNEKLFF
cdr3_nt: TGTGCCAGCAGCGTGGAGACAGGGAGGGGATTAAATGAAAAACTGTTTTTT

d_call: NA
j_call: TRBJ1-1
v_call: TRBV3-1/TRBV3-2
clone_size: NA
cdr3_length: 14
cdr3_aa: CASSSDTGRTEAFF
cdr3_nt: TGTGCCAGCAGCAGTGATACAGGGAGGACTGAAGCTTTCTTT

d_call: NA
j_call: TRBJ1-5
v_call: TRBV29-1
clone_size: few
cdr3_length: 13
cdr3_aa: CSVELSGDQPQHF
cdr3_nt: TGCAGCGTTGAATTGTCAGGGGATCAGCCCCAGCATTTT

d_call: NA
j_call: TRBJ1-4
v_call: TRBV14
clone_size: NA
cdr3_length: 17
cdr3_aa: CASSQGISGSGLEKLFF
cdr3_nt: TGTGCCAGCAGCCAAGGGATTTCAGGAAGTGGATTGGAAAAACTGTTTTTT

d_call: NA
j_call: TRBJ2-5
v_call: TRBV1
clone_size: once
cdr3_length: 17
cdr3_aa: CTSSPPPSGGGQETQYF
cdr3_nt: TGCACCAGCAGCCCGCCCCCTAGCGGGGGGGGTCAAGAGACCCAGTACTTC

d_call: TRBD1
j_call: TRBJ1-1
v_call: TRBV4-3
clone_size: NA
cdr3_length: 14
cdr3_aa: CASSQDPVTGEAFF
cdr3_nt: TGCGCCAGCAGCCAAGATCCGGTGACAGGGGAAGCTTTCTTT

d_call: TRBD2
j_call: TRBJ2-3
v_call: TRBV7-2
clone_size: once
cdr3_length: 16
cdr3_aa: CASSFSAGGPTDTQYF
cdr3_nt: TGTGCCAGCAGCTTCTCGGCGGGGGGGCCGACAGATACGCAGTATTTT

d_call: NA
j_call: TRBJ2-1
v_call: TRBV7-2
clone_size: NA
cdr3_length: 15
cdr3_aa: CASLMGGAVPIKQFF
cdr3_nt: TGTGCCAGCTTAATGGGGGGGGCGGTACCTATTAAGCAGTTCTTC

d_call: TRBD1
j_call: TRBJ2-1
v_call: TRBV5-1
clone_size: NA
cdr3_length: 15
cdr3_aa: CASSSGQGFYNEQFF
cdr3_nt: TGCGCCAGCAGCTCGGGACAGGGCTTCTACAATGAGCAGTTCTTC

d_call: NA
j_call: TRBJ1-4
v_call: TRBV7-9
clone_size: NA
cdr3_length: 14
cdr3_aa: CASSLGQGSEKLFF
cdr3_nt: TGTGCCAGCAGCCTGGGGCAGGGGTCTGAAAAACTGTTTTTT

d_call: TRBD1
j_call: TRBJ1-2
v_call: TRBV28
clone_size: few
cdr3_length: 15
cdr3_aa: CASSWRDRVLYGYTF
cdr3_nt: TGTGCCAGCAGCTGGCGGGACAGGGTCCTCTATGGCTACACCTTC

d_call: TRBD2
j_call: TRBJ2-1
v_call: TRBV10-3
clone_size: few
cdr3_length: 14
cdr3_aa: CAIRYSGIYNEQFF
cdr3_nt: TGTGCCATCAGATATAGCGGGATCTACAATGAGCAGTTCTTC

d_call: NA
j_call: TRBJ2-7
v_call: TRBV7-8
clone_size: few
cdr3_length: 15
cdr3_aa: CASSPRRGLPYEQYF
cdr3_nt: TGTGCCAGCAGCCCTAGACGGGGGCTACCCTACGAGCAGTACTTC

d_call: NA
j_call: TRBJ1-1
v_call: TRBV5-1
clone_size: NA
cdr3_length: 14
cdr3_aa: CASSWGRVGTEAFF
cdr3_nt: TGCGCCAGCAGCTGGGGTCGGGTAGGGACTGAAGCTTTCTTT

d_call: NA
j_call: TRBJ1-1
v_call: TRBV6-5
clone_size: once
cdr3_length: 12
cdr3_aa: CASSRLNTEAFF
cdr3_nt: TGTGCCAGCTCCAGGCTGAACACTGAAGCTTTCTTT

d_call: TRBD1
j_call: TRBJ1-2
v_call: TRBV3-1/TRBV3-2
clone_size: NA
cdr3_length: 16
cdr3_aa: CASSPTGAARRYGYTF
cdr3_nt: TGTGCCAGCAGCCCTACAGGGGCCGCCCGCCGCTATGGCTACACCTTC

d_call: NA
j_call: TRBJ1-4
v_call: TRBV6-5
clone_size: NA
cdr3_length: 15
cdr3_aa: CASSYSLLVNEKLFF
cdr3_nt: TGTGCCAGCAGTTACAGCCTACTGGTTAATGAAAAACTGTTTTTT

d_call: NA
j_call: TRBJ2-2
v_call: TRBV2
clone_size: NA
cdr3_length: 15
cdr3_aa: CASKRDLANTGELFF
cdr3_nt: TGTGCCAGCAAAAGGGACCTCGCGAACACCGGGGAGCTGTTTTTT

d_call: TRBD2
j_call: TRBJ2-3
v_call: TRBV2
clone_size: NA
cdr3_length: 17
cdr3_aa: CASSRLAGGPGADTQYF
cdr3_nt: TGTGCCAGCAGCAGACTAGCGGGGGGGCCGGGGGCAGATACGCAGTATTTT

d_call: NA
j_call: TRBJ1-1
v_call: TRBV3-1/TRBV3-2
clone_size: NA
cdr3_length: 12
cdr3_aa: CASSRGSPEAFF
cdr3_nt: TGTGCCAGCAGCCGCGGGTCCCCTGAAGCTTTCTTT

d_call: NA
j_call: TRBJ2-6
v_call: TRBV15
clone_size: NA
cdr3_length: 13
cdr3_aa: CATRGPGANVLTF
cdr3_nt: TGTGCCACCAGGGGGCCTGGGGCCAACGTCCTGACTTTC

d_call: NA
j_call: TRBJ1-1
v_call: TRBV4-3
clone_size: few
cdr3_length: 14
cdr3_aa: CATSQLGGNTEAFF
cdr3_nt: TGCGCCACCAGCCAACTGGGGGGAAACACTGAAGCTTTCTTT

d_call: NA
j_call: TRBJ1-1
v_call: TRBV5-1
clone_size: NA
cdr3_length: 13
cdr3_aa: CASSLTENTEAFF
cdr3_nt: TGCGCCAGCAGCTTGACTGAGAACACTGAAGCTTTCTTT